The 9 T cell receptor beta chains below were found in one sample sequenced in a study of shared clonotypes between healthy human individuals. Clones were read by immunoSEQ multiplex PCR, and TCRdb kept only the in-frame ones, dropping some. The data show 850,000 to 1,100,000 clones, 60% to 80% seen once. Sequenced input: memory CD4+ T cells from PBMCs. Documented subset: CD45RA-negative fraction. The receptor source for this set is a man between 18 and 29 years old in good health. Some clones in this sample may be carry-over from other donors' samples.

There are a few counts of this clone. The chain combines TRBV2 with TRBJ2-2, with D perhaps matching TRBD2 (6 bases). The germline V gene encodes CDR1 SNHLY and CDR2 FYNNEI. V shed 5 bases and J shed 3 bases, with 16 bases lying between them. CDR3 size: 16 residues. CDR3 sequence (DNA): TGTGCCAGCAGTCTGACCCCTCCGGGGGACACCGGGGAGCTGTTTTTT. This translates into CASSLTPPGDTGELFF.

The V call is TRBV28, the J call TRBJ1-1; perhaps TRBD1 as D (5 bases). This CDR3 comprises 12 residues. CDR1 and CDR2 (germline): MDHEN, SYDVKM. Trimming left V 10 bases short and J 5 bases short, with 14 bases between. The CDR3 DNA reads as TGTGCCACCAAAGTGGGGGGTACTGAAGCTTTCTTT. This encodes CATKVGGTEAFF.

The genes are TRBV5-1 and TRBJ2-2; 8 bases align to TRBD1. Per germline, CDR1 SGHRS and CDR2 YFSETQ. This CDR3 contains 16 residues. Germline trimming cut 1 base from V and 3 bases from J; bases unmatched to any gene: 5. CDR3 region: CASSLRQGTHTGELFF. The CDR3 nucleotides are TGCGCCAGCAGCTTGAGACAGGGGACCCACACCGGGGAGCTGTTTTTT.

The rearrangement uses TRBV11-3 and TRBJ1-3, with a weak D call TRBD1 (5 bases). Germline V gene sequence: CDR1 SGHNT, CDR2 YENEEA. The CDR3 spans 13 residues. Trimming stripped 1 base from V and 7 bases from J, with 8 bases between. In nucleotides, the CDR3 is TGTGCCAGCAGCTTAGTAGGGGACAACACCATATATTTT. This gives the protein CASSLVGDNTIYF.

Only a few counts were recorded for this clone. The chain has TRBV6-1 and TRBJ1-3, with 9 nucleotides matching TRBD1. V trimming: 7 bases; J trimming: 7 bases; junction bases outside the gene matches: 5. Germline V gene sequence: CDR1 MNHNS, CDR2 SASEGT. The CDR3 is 13 amino acids. The CDR3 loop reads CASTIDRGNTIYF. The CDR3 DNA sequence: TGTGCCAGCACTATAGACAGGGGGAACACCATATATTTT.

V usage is TRBV28 and J usage is TRBJ1-2; TRBD1 aligns across 8 bases. The ends lost 6 bases at V and 4 bases at J; junction bases unmatched: 13. CDR1 and CDR2 (germline): MDHEN, SYDVKM. The CDR3 has 16 residues. DNA for the CDR3: TGTGCCAGCAGGACGACAGGGGCCGAGGGAGTCTATGGCTACACCTTC. Translating it yields CASRTTGAEGVYGYTF.

This clone was observed once. The gene calls are TRBV5-8 and TRBJ1-3, with D perhaps TRBD1 (5 bases). CDR1 is SGHTS and CDR2 is YDEGEE in the germline V gene. Trimming cost V 3 bases and J 1 base, with 14 bases left between them. The CDR3 covers 16 residues. The DNA for the CDR3 is TGTGCCAGCAGCTCGGGCTGGACATCTTCTGGAAACACCATATATTTT. Translation gives CASSSGWTSSGNTIYF.

Details on this clone: A far larger clone is off by one base, so a read error is likely. The chain uses TRBV30 and TRBJ2-2; TRBD2 aligns across 11 bases. This CDR3 comprises 17 residues. J lost 3 bases, V lost 7 bases, and 13 bases had no gene match. Germline assignment: CDR1 GTSNPN and CDR2 SVGIG (reference sequence). CDR3 region: CASNPTSGMVHTGELFF. Written as DNA, the CDR3 is TGTGCCTCAAACCCGACTAGCGGGATGGTTCACACCGGGGAGCTGTTTTTT.

J is TRBJ2-3 and V is TRBV7-3; 7 bases align to TRBD2. Germline V gene data show CDR1 as SGHTA and CDR2 as FQGTGA. V lost 3 bases to trimming and J lost 6 bases; unmatched junction nucleotides: 9. The CDR3 has 15 amino acids. The CDR3 bases are TGTGCCAGCAGCTTGGCGGGAGTCATATCGGATACGCAGTATTTT. Protein sequence: CASSLAGVISDTQYF.